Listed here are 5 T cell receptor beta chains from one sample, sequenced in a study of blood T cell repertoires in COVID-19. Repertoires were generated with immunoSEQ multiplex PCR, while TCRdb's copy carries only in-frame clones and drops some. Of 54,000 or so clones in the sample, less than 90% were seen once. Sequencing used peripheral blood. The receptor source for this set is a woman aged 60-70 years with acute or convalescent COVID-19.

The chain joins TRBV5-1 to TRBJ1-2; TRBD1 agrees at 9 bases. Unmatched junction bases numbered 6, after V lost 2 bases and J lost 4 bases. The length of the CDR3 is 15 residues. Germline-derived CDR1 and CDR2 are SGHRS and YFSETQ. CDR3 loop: CASSFGTGKGYGYTF. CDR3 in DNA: TGCGCCAGCAGCTTCGGGACAGGGAAGGGCTATGGCTACACCTTC.

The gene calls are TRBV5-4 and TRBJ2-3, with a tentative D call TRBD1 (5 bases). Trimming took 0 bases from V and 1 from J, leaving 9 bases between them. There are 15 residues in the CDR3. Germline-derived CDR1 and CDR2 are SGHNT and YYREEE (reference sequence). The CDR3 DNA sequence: TGTGCCAGCAGCTTGGCAGGGCGCGGCACAGATACGCAGTATTTT. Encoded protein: CASSLAGRGTDTQYF.

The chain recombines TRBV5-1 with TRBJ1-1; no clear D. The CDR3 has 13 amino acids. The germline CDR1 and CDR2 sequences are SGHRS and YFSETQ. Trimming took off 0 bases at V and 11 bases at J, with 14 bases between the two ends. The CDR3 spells CASSLDGINRAFF. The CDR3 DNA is TGCGCCAGCAGCTTGGATGGTATTAATCGGGCTTTCTTT.

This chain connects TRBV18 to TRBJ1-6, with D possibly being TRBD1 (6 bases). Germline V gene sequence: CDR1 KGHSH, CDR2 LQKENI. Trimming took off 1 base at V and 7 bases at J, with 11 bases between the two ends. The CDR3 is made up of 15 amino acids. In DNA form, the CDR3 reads TGTGCCAGCTCACCACGACGACAGGACAATTCACCCCTCCACTTT. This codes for CASSPRRQDNSPLHF. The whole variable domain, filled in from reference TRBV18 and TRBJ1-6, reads NAGVMQNPRHLVRRRGQEARLRCSPMKGHSHVYWYRQLPEEGLKFMVYLQKENIIDESGMPKERFSAEFPKEGPSILRIQQVVRGDSAAYFCASSPRRQDNSPLHFGNGTRLTVT.

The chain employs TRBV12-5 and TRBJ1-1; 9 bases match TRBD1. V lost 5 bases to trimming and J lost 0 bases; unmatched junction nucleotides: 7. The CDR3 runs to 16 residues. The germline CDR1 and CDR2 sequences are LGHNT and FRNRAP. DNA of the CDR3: TGTGCTAGTGGTAAGGGACAGGGTGAAATGAACACTGAAGCTTTCTTT. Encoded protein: CASGKGQGEMNTEAFF.